There are a few counts of the clone carrying this T cell receptor (beta chain). Its antigen remains unidentified. The length of the CDR3 is 15 residues. The V gene end was trimmed by 6 bases and the J gene end by 7 bases; junction bases not matched to a gene: 7. TCRbeta library construction was performed incorporating unique molecular identifiers. TCRdb re-called the PCR reads through MiXCR, storing one row per CDR3 protein. This sample yields roughly 670,000 distinct CDR3 sequences, of which roughly 14% are seen a single time; 0.79% belongs to the top ten. The data are from a study of T-cell reconstitution after alpha-beta-depleted transplantation in children. Points from the study as a whole: After transplant, high TCRbeta diversity at day 60 in some patients arose from surviving recipient T cells and thymic progenitors.

This TCR derives from a girl aged 2 to 9 with congenital amegakaryocytic thrombocytopenia, due to receive a stem cell transplant. Sequenced material: PBMCs, taken before TCRalphabeta/CD19-depleted stem cell transplant. The V and J genes are TRBV12-3 or TRBV12-4 and TRBJ2-5, with 14 bases aligning to TRBD2. The CDR3 loop reads CASRGTSGRGVTQYF. CDR3 bases: TGTGCCAGCAGAGGGACTAGCGGGAGAGGGGTGACCCAGTACTTC.